This is a list of T cell receptor beta chains from one sample in a study of PD-1 blockade in mismatch repair-deficient tumors. Libraries were prepared by immunoSEQ multiplex PCR; TCRdb keeps only in-frame clonotypes and omits some of them. This sample has more than 15,000 clones; approximately 84% occur once, and the top ten carry around a sixth. The source material was PBMCs, sampled before pembrolizumab treatment. The receptors were gathered from an adult with mismatch repair-deficient cancer. CDR3s include the opening cysteine and the closing phenylalanine or tryptophan. Each record gives: D gene, J gene, clone size, V gene, CDR3 DNA, CDR3 protein. The D gene is left open where the match is weak. Clone size appears in some rows only: once, few, many, or a class for an expanded clone.

TRBD2 | TRBJ2-7 | - | TRBV5-5 | TGTGCCAGCAGCCTACAAGGACTAGCGGGAGTAGACGAGCAGTACTTC | CASSLQGLAGVDEQYF
- | TRBJ1-2 | - | TRBV7-2 | TGTGCCAGCAGCTTTCGGGATATCTATGGCTACACCTTC | CASSFRDIYGYTF
TRBD2 | TRBJ2-1 | - | TRBV27 | TGTGCCAGCAGTCTTCGAAACGCGGGAGGGCTCTACAATGAGCAGTTCTTC | CASSLRNAGGLYNEQFF
TRBD1 | TRBJ2-7 | once | TRBV25-1 | TGTGCCAGCAGTGAGGGTAACAGGGGGTCCTACGAGCAGTACTTC | CASSEGNRGSYEQYF
- | TRBJ1-3 | - | TRBV5-4 | TGTGCCAGCAGCTTGGATCGACAGGCTGGAAACACCATATATTTT | CASSLDRQAGNTIYF
- | TRBJ2-2 | - | TRBV6-5 | TGTGCCAGCAGTTACCGGGACACCGGGGAGCTGTTTTTT | CASSYRDTGELFF
TRBD2 | TRBJ2-7 | - | TRBV6-4 | TGTGCCAGCAGGGGACTAGCGGCCTACGAGCAGTACTTC | CASRGLAAYEQYF
- | TRBJ2-5 | - | TRBV28 | TGTGCCAGCAGCCTGACTTCCGGGACACTTCTGGTGGAAGAGACCCAGTACTTC | CASSLTSGTLLVEETQYF
- | TRBJ2-3 | - | TRBV21-1 | TGTGCCAGCAGTTTAAGGCCGACTAGCGGGAGGCACACAGATACGCAGTATTTT | CASSLRPTSGRHTDTQYF
- | TRBJ2-3 | few | TRBV30 | TGTGCCTGGAGTGTAGCCGGAGATACGCAGTATTTT | CAWSVAGDTQYF
TRBD1 | TRBJ2-7 | - | TRBV28 | TGTGCCAGCAGTCCCCCGCCGGGACAGGGAGATGAATACTTC | CASSPPPGQGDEYF
- | TRBJ2-7 | - | TRBV11-3 | TGTGCCAGCAGCCGATGGGACGAGCAGTACTTC | CASSRWDEQYF
TRBD1 | TRBJ2-2 | - | TRBV7-2 | TGTGCCAGCAGCTTAGGGACAGGCTACACCGGGGAGCTGTTTTTT | CASSLGTGYTGELFF
- | TRBJ2-5 | - | TRBV6-6 | TGTGCCAGCACCTTCGCCGAAGAGACCCAGTACTTC | CASTFAEETQYF
- | TRBJ2-7 | - | TRBV6-1 | TGTGCCAGCAGTGGGGCTGGGAGAGGGACCTACGAGCAGTACTTC | CASSGAGRGTYEQYF
- | TRBJ2-7 | - | TRBV7-9 | TGTGCCAGCAGCTTAGTGGGGACAAAGAGCTCCTACGAGCAGTACTTC | CASSLVGTKSSYEQYF
- | TRBJ2-6 | - | TRBV2 | TGTGCCAGCAGTGTGGGGCTTGGGGCCAACGTCCTGACTTTC | CASSVGLGANVLTF
TRBD2 | TRBJ2-4 | once | TRBV19 | TGTGCCAGTGGGGGGGAAAACATTCAGTACTTC | CASGGENIQYF
- | TRBJ1-1 | - | TRBV19 | TGTGCCAGTAGTATTTCCGGGAACACTGAAGCTTTCTTT | CASSISGNTEAFF
- | TRBJ2-1 | once | TRBV6-1 | TGTGCCAGCGGAATCACTTACAATGAGCAGTTCTTC | CASGITYNEQFF
TRBD2 | TRBJ2-3 | - | TRBV19 | TGTGCCAGTTCACCCCGGGCGATAGCGAGCGGGGGGGGGCAGTATTTT | CASSPRAIASGGGQYF
- | TRBJ1-5 | few | TRBV6-1 | TGTGCCAGCAGTGAAGGAAGGCAGGGAAATCAGCCCCAGCATTTT | CASSEGRQGNQPQHF
- | TRBJ1-3 | few | TRBV5-5 | TGTGCCAGCAGCTCTAGTTCTACAGCGTACTCTGGAAACACCATATATTTT | CASSSSSTAYSGNTIYF
TRBD1 | TRBJ1-2 | - | TRBV30 | TGTGCCTGGATTCAGGGGGCTGGCTACACCTTC | CAWIQGAGYTF
- | TRBJ2-5 | - | TRBV5-4 | TGTGCCAGCAGCTTGGTGGGGGAGACAAAAGAGACCCAGTACTTC | CASSLVGETKETQYF
- | TRBJ2-1 | - | TRBV9 | TGTGCCAGCAGCGTAGAGGGAGGAACCTACAATGAGCAGTTCTTC | CASSVEGGTYNEQFF
TRBD1 | TRBJ1-2 | - | TRBV4-1 | TGCGCCAGCAGCCAAGATCATGGGACAGGGGGCTATGGCTACACCTTC | CASSQDHGTGGYGYTF
- | TRBJ1-5 | - | TRBV28 | TGTGCCAGCAGTTTAGAGGGGAGCAATCAGCCCCAGCATTTT | CASSLEGSNQPQHF
TRBD2 | TRBJ2-3 | - | TRBV5-1 | TGCGCCAGCAGATCGGGACTAGCGGGAGACACAGATACGCAGTATTTT | CASRSGLAGDTDTQYF
TRBD1 | TRBJ2-5 | - | TRBV7-9 | TGTGCCAGCAGCTTGACCACAGTTGCCCAGGGGGAAGAGACCCAGTACTTC | CASSLTTVAQGEETQYF
- | TRBJ2-1 | - | TRBV9 | TGTGCCAGCAGCGCAGACGACACTCCTCGGGAGCAGTTCTTC | CASSADDTPREQFF